A single sample is the source of the 24 T cell receptor beta chains below, sequenced in a study of long-term antiretroviral therapy in people with HIV. The authors ran the immunoSEQ assay, v3.0, at survey level. The repertoire was sequenced with immunoSEQ multiplex PCR; TCRdb's copy has only in-frame clones and lacks some. The data show 42,000 or so clones, about 89% seen once. The sequenced sample was unsorted PBMCs, obtained 0.1 years before starting antiretroviral therapy. The receptors originated from a woman between 45 and 60 years old with HIV.

This chain joins TRBV18 and TRBJ1-2; 8 bases line up with TRBD1. J gave up 6 bases and V 3 bases, and 15 bases lay outside the gene matches. Germline CDR1 reads KGHSH; CDR2 reads LQKENI. This CDR3 is built from 17 residues. This CDR3 reads CASSPPGTGGLLNGYTF. Here the CDR3 DNA reads TGTGCCAGCTCACCGCCGGGGACAGGAGGACTCCTGAATGGCTACACCTTC.

V is TRBV7-3 and J is TRBJ1-1; D gene ambiguous. Trimming stripped 2 bases from V and 0 bases from J, with 13 bases between. Germline V gives CDR1 SGHTA, CDR2 FQGTGA. There are 16 residues in the CDR3. The CDR3 sequence is CASSLFRSLMNTEAFF. The CDR3 DNA sequence: TGTGCCAGCAGCTTATTTCGGAGTCTCATGAACACTGAAGCTTTCTTT.

This clone showed up just once. CDR3 sequence (DNA): TGTGCCAGCAGCAAACAACAGGGGGCGGACACCGGGGAGCTGTTTTTT. This encodes CASSKQQGADTGELFF. The chain links TRBV9 to TRBJ2-2, with TRBD1 identical over 9 bases. V shed 4 bases and J 3 bases; nucleotides not matched to a gene: 7. Germline CDR1 SGDLS, CDR2 YYNGEE. CDR3 size: 16 residues.

This clone was detected once. J is TRBJ1-2 and V is TRBV4-1; 8 nucleotides agree with TRBD1. Germline values: CDR1 MGHRA, CDR2 YSYEKL. There are 17 residues in the CDR3. V gave up 4 bases and J gave up 5 bases; unmatched junction bases: 15. CDR3 amino acids: CASSRPPPTGGPYGYTF. CDR3 DNA sequence: TGCGCCAGCAGCCGCCCACCCCCAACAGGGGGGCCGTATGGCTACACCTTC.

This clone was counted between two and nine times. The CDR3 here is CASSDSPEAGELFF. The CDR3 DNA reads TGTGCCAGCAGTGACTCCCCAGAGGCCGGGGAGCTGTTTTTT. V is TRBV6-4 and J is TRBJ2-2; D gene uncertain. The V gene lost 0 bases and the J gene lost 6 bases, with 8 bases spanning the gap. This CDR3 spans 14 amino acids. Germline CDR1 is MRHNA and CDR2 is SNTAGT.

V and J are TRBV5-4 and TRBJ2-5; 9 bases align to TRBD2. V shed 0 bases and J 5 bases; nucleotides not matched to a gene: 11. Germline loops: CDR1 SGHNT, CDR2 YYREEE (reference sequence). The CDR3 consists of 17 residues. The CDR3 DNA reads as TGTGCCAGCAGCTTGGAGGCTAGCGGGGCGGGTGGCGAGACCCAGTACTTC. This translates into CASSLEASGAGGETQYF.

The V and J genes are TRBV27 and TRBJ1-2, with D maybe TRBD1 (6 bases). This CDR3 comprises 15 residues. V lost 3 bases and J 0 bases, leaving 11 bases between the germline ends. Germline loops: CDR1 MNHEY, CDR2 SMNVEV (reference sequence). The CDR3 here is CASSFQRTANYGYTF. CDR3 bases: TGTGCCAGCAGTTTCCAGAGGACAGCTAACTATGGCTACACCTTC.

This chain connects TRBV5-6 to TRBJ1-5; 7 bases fit TRBD1. Trimming cost V 4 bases and J 2 bases; bases outside gene matches: 12. The CDR3 length is 17 residues. CDR1 is SGHDT, CDR2 YYEEEE, per germline. CDR3 loop: CASSKRRDRVGNQPQHF. The CDR3 nucleotides read TGTGCCAGCAGCAAACGGAGAGACAGGGTGGGCAATCAGCCCCAGCATTTT.

This clone was counted between two and nine times. The V call is TRBV27, the J call TRBJ2-7; TRBD1 is a possible D gene (6 bases). Germline CDR1 MNHEY, CDR2 SMNVEV (reference sequence). The CDR3 totals 13 residues. V was pared by 4 bases and J by 4 bases, with 11 bases between. CDR3 region: CASSSATGYEQYF. CDR3 coding DNA: TGTGCCAGCAGTTCCGCCACAGGGTACGAGCAGTACTTC.

The chain combines TRBV10-3 with TRBJ2-5; D uncertain. There are 14 residues in the CDR3. V shed 4 bases and J shed 2 bases, with 11 bases lying between them. Germline lookup yields CDR1 ENHRY and CDR2 SYGVKD. The chain's CDR3 is CAISGGNIQETQYF. The CDR3 DNA is TGTGCCATCAGTGGGGGTAACATTCAAGAGACCCAGTACTTC.

This clone appeared a single time. This rearrangement joins TRBV5-4 to TRBJ1-1; D is possibly TRBD1 (5 bases). Germline CDR1 and CDR2: SGHNT and YYREEE (reference sequence). CDR3 size: 13 residues. V shed 0 bases and J shed 8 bases, with 11 bases lying between them. The CDR3 loop reads CASSLGRQGEAFF. DNA for the CDR3: TGTGCCAGCAGCTTGGGGCGGCAGGGAGAAGCTTTCTTT.

The chain combines TRBV11-2 with TRBJ1-1; TRBD1 aligns across 7 bases. CDR1 is SGHAT, CDR2 FQNNGV, per germline. V lost 5 bases to trimming and J lost 6 bases; unmatched junction nucleotides: 9. This CDR3 comprises 14 residues. CDR3 amino acids: CASSVQGMFAEAFF. The CDR3 DNA follows: TGTGCCAGCAGCGTACAGGGGATGTTCGCTGAAGCTTTCTTT.

The chain employs TRBV6-4 and TRBJ2-3; D might be TRBD1 (6 bases). The germline V and J ends were trimmed by 0 bases and 0 bases, with 10 bases remaining between them. This CDR3 is 16 amino acids long. Germline V gene data show CDR1 as MRHNA and CDR2 as SNTAGT. Here the CDR3 DNA reads TGTGCCAGCAGTGACTCCCTGGACAGTAGCACAGATACGCAGTATTTT. Translating gives CASSDSLDSSTDTQYF.

V is TRBV7-2 and J is TRBJ2-7; 8 bases fit TRBD1. CDR3 length: 12 amino acids. Trimming removed 5 bases from V and 6 bases from J; junction bases left unmatched: 3. CDR1 SGHTA and CDR2 FQGNSA come from the germline V gene. The CDR3 sequence is CASSAGGSEQYF. The CDR3 region has the DNA TGTGCCAGCAGCGCAGGGGGCAGCGAGCAGTACTTC.

The chain employs TRBV11-3 and TRBJ2-1; D may be TRBD1 (6 bases). The CDR3 is 14 residues long. V shed 5 bases and J shed 4 bases, with 12 bases lying between them. In germline, CDR1 is SGHNT, CDR2 YENEEA. The CDR3, as DNA: TGTGCCAGCAGCCCCGACAGGCTATACAATGAGCAGTTCTTC. Amino acid sequence: CASSPDRLYNEQFF.

The V gene is TRBV7-9, the J gene TRBJ2-1; 10 bases align to TRBD2. CDR1 and CDR2 (germline): SEHNR, FQNEAQ (reference sequence). The CDR3 is made up of 14 amino acids. J lost 7 bases, V lost 4 bases, and 4 bases had no gene match. The chain's CDR3 is CASSWGLAPNEQFF. The CDR3 DNA reads TGTGCCAGCAGCTGGGGACTAGCGCCGAATGAGCAGTTCTTC.

The chain combines TRBV7-3 with TRBJ2-7; maybe TRBD2 (5 bases). Trimming took off 5 bases at V and 3 bases at J, with 11 bases between the two ends. The CDR3 length is 13 residues. Germline V gives CDR1 SGHTA, CDR2 FQGTGA. The CDR3 DNA reads TGTGCCAGCAGCCCCGGACTGATCTACGAGCAGTACTTC. This translates into CASSPGLIYEQYF.

This chain uses TRBV4-1 with TRBJ1-4, with 7 bases that match TRBD1. V dropped 4 bases and J dropped 10; count of bases not matched to a gene: 9. Germline assignment: CDR1 MGHRA and CDR2 YSYEKL. The CDR3 runs to 14 residues. This CDR3 reads CASSRDRETGKLFF. The CDR3 coding sequence is TGCGCCAGCAGCCGAGACAGGGAGACAGGAAAACTGTTTTTT.

The chain combines TRBV7-2 with TRBJ1-3; 8 bases line up with TRBD1. Trimming cost V 5 bases and J 2 bases; bases outside gene matches: 5. This CDR3 spans 15 amino acids. Germline CDR1 is SGHTA and CDR2 is FQGNSA. CDR3 protein: CASSPQGVTGNTIYF. CDR3 coding DNA: TGTGCCAGCAGCCCACAGGGGGTGACTGGAAACACCATATATTTT.

This sequence joins TRBV7-9 and TRBJ2-3; 8 bases fit TRBD1. CDR3 length: 16 residues. The trim removed 6 bases at V and 0 bases at J, leaving 8 bases unmatched. Germline CDR1 SEHNR, CDR2 FQNEAQ (reference sequence). CDR3 sequence: CASSFLWDRSTDTQYF. The CDR3 DNA follows: TGTGCCAGCAGTTTTCTTTGGGACAGGAGCACAGATACGCAGTATTTT.

The J gene is TRBJ2-3, the V gene TRBV5-1, with 10 nucleotides matching TRBD1. J lost 5 bases, V lost 2 bases, and 2 bases had no gene match. The length of the CDR3 is 14 residues. Germline V gene lookup returns CDR1 SGHRS and CDR2 YFSETQ. CDR3 coding DNA: TGCGCCAGCAGCTTCGGGACAGGGGTAGATACGCAGTATTTT. This translates into CASSFGTGVDTQYF. The full variable domain, with the rest looked up from reference TRBV5-1 and TRBJ2-3, is KAGVTQTPRYLIKTRGQQVTLSCSPISGHRSVSWYQQTPGQGLQFLFEYFSETQRNKGNFPGRFSGRQFSNSRSEMNVSTLELGDSALYLCASSFGTGVDTQYFGPGTRLTVL.

This sequence joins TRBV5-6 and TRBJ1-1; D not resolved. The V gene lost 5 bases and the J gene lost 6 bases, with 14 bases spanning the gap. Per the germline V gene, CDR1 is SGHDT and CDR2 is YYEEEE. The CDR3 extends over 13 amino acids. The CDR3 bases are TGTGCCAGCAGTCCGGGGAGTCGGTCTGAAGCTTTCTTT. It yields the protein CASSPGSRSEAFF.

Concerning this clone: Sequence at one end of the junction differs from germline and may be a read error. The rearrangement uses TRBV2 and TRBJ2-3; TRBD2 matches 10 bases. The CDR3 has 14 residues. Germline V CDR1 and CDR2: SNHLY, FYNNEI. CDR3 sequence: CASREGLAVDTQYF. CDR3 DNA: TGTGCCAGCAGGGAAGGACTAGCGGTAGATACGCAGTATTTT.

The chain has TRBV30 and TRBJ1-3, with unresolved D. V lost 0 bases, J lost 2 bases, and 20 bases lay in between. The CDR3 has 18 residues. From germline, CDR1 is GTSNPN and CDR2 SVGIG (reference sequence). The CDR3 reads CAWSVWRSGGRTGNTIYF. CDR3 bases: TGTGCCTGGAGTGTATGGAGATCCGGCGGTCGGACTGGAAACACCATATATTTT. Based on the CDR3 plus reference TRBV30 and TRBJ1-3, the full variable domain is SQTIHQWPATLVQPVGSPLSLECTVEGTSNPNLYWYRQAAGRGLQLLFYSVGIGQISSEVPQNLSASRPQDRQFILSSKKLLLSDSGFYLCAWSVWRSGGRTGNTIYFGEGSWLTVV.